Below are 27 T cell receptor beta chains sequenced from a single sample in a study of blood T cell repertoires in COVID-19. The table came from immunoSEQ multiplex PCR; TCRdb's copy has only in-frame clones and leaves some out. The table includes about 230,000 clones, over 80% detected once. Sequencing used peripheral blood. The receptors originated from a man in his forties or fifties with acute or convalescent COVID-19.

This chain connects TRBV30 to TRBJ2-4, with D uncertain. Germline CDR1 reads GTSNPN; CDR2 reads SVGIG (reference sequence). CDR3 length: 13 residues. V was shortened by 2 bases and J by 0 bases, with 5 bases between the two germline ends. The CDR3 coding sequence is TGTGCCTGGAGTCAGAAAGCCAAAAACATTCAGTACTTC. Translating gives CAWSQKAKNIQYF.

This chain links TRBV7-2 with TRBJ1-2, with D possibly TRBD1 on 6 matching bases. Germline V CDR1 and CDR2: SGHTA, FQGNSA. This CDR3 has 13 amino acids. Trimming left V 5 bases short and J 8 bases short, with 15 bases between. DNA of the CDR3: TGTGCCAGCAGCCGCGGAGCGGGGGCGGGCTACACCTTC. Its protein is CASSRGAGAGYTF. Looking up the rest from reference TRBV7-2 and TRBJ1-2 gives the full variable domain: GAGVSQSPSNKVTEKGKDVELRCDPISGHTALYWYRQSLGQGLEFLIYFQGNSAPDKSGLPSDRFSAERTGGSVSTLTIQRTQQEDSAVYLCASSRGAGAGYTFGSGTRLTVV.

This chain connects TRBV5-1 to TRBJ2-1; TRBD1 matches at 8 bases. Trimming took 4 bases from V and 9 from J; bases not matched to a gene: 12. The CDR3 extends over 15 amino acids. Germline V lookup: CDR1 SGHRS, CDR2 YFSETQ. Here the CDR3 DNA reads TGCGCCAGCAGCGAGGACAGGGCTGTGGGAAGTGAGCAGTTCTTC. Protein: CASSEDRAVGSEQFF. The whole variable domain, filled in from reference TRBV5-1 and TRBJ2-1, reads KAGVTQTPRYLIKTRGQQVTLSCSPISGHRSVSWYQQTPGQGLQFLFEYFSETQRNKGNFPGRFSGRQFSNSRSEMNVSTLELGDSALYLCASSEDRAVGSEQFFGPGTRLTVL.

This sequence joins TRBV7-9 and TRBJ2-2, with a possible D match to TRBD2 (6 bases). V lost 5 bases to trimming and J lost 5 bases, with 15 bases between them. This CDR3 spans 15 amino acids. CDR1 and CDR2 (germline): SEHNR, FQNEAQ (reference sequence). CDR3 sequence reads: CASSLVPRGTGELFF. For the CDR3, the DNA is TGTGCCAGCAGCCTGGTCCCTCGGGGGACCGGGGAGCTGTTTTTT.

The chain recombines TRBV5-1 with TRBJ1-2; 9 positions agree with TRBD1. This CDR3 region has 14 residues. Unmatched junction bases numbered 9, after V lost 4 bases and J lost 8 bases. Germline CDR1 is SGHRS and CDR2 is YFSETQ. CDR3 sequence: CASSPDRGNLGYTF. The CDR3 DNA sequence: TGCGCCAGCAGCCCCGACAGGGGGAATTTAGGCTACACCTTC.

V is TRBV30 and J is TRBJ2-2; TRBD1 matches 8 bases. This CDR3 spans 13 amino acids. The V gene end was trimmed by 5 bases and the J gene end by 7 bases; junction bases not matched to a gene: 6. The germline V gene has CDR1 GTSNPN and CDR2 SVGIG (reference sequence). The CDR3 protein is CAWRDRSIGELFF. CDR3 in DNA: TGTGCCTGGCGGGACAGGTCCATCGGGGAGCTGTTTTTT.

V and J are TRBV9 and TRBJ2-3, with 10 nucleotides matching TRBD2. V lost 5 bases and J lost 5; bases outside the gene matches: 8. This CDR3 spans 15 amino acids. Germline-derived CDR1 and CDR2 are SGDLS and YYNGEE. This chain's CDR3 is CASSIAGGRGDTQYF. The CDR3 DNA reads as TGTGCCAGCAGTATAGCGGGAGGCCGGGGAGATACGCAGTATTTT.

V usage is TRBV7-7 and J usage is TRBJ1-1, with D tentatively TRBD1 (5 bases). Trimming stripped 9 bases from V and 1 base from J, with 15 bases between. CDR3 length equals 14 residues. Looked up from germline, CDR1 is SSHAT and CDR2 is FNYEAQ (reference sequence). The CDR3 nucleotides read TGTGCCAGTCCCAAGGGGCACCGGAACACTGAAGCTTTCTTT. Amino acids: CASPKGHRNTEAFF. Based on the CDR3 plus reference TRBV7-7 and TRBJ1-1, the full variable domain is GAGVSQSPRYKVTKRGQDVTLRCDPISSHATLYWYQQALGQGPEFLTYFNYEAQPDKSGLPSDRFSAERPEGSISTLTIQRTEQRDSAMYRCASPKGHRNTEAFFGQGTRLTVV.

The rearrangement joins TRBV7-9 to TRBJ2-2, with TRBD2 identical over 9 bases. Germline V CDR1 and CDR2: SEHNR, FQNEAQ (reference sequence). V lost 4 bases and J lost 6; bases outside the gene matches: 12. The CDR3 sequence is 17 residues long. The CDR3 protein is CASSSGLAGVVAGELFF. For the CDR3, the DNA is TGTGCCAGCAGCTCGGGCTTAGCGGGAGTGGTGGCCGGGGAGCTGTTTTTT.

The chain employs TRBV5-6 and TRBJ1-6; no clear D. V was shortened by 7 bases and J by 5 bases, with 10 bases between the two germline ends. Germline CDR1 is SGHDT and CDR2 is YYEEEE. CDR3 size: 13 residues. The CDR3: CASAERDNSPLHF. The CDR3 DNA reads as TGTGCCAGCGCGGAGCGAGATAATTCACCCCTCCACTTT.

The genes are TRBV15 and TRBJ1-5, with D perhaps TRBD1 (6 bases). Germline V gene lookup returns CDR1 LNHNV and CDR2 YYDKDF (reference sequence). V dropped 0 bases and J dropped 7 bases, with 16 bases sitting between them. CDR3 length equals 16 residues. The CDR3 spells CATSRDLGAAGQPQHF. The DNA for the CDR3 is TGTGCCACCAGCAGAGATTTGGGGGCTGCAGGGCAGCCCCAGCATTTT. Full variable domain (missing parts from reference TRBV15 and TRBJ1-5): DAMVIQNPRYQVTQFGKPVTLSCSQTLNHNVMYWYQQKSSQAPKLLFHYYDKDFNNEADTPDNFQSRRPNTSFCFLDIRSPGLGDTAMYLCATSRDLGAAGQPQHFGDGTRLSIL.

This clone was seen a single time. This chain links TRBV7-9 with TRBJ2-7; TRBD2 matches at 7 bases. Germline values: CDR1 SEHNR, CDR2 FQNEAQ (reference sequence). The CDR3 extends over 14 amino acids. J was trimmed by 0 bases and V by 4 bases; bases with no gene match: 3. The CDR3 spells CASSSGTNSYEQYF. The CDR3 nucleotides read TGTGCCAGCAGCTCAGGGACTAACTCCTACGAGCAGTACTTC.

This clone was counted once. The chain's CDR3 is CASSFNMNTEAFF. The CDR3 coding sequence is TGTGCCAGCAGCTTTAACATGAACACTGAAGCTTTCTTT. The chain couples TRBV11-2 to TRBJ1-1; D unclear. This CDR3 is built from 13 residues. V was trimmed by 3 bases and J by 0 bases, leaving 5 bases between them. Germline CDR1 reads SGHAT; CDR2 reads FQNNGV.

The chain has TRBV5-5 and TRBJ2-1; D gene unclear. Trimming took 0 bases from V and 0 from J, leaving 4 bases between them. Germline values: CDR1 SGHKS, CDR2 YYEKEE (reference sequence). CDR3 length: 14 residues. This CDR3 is CASSLGGSYNEQFF. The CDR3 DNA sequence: TGTGCCAGCAGCTTGGGAGGCTCCTACAATGAGCAGTTCTTC.

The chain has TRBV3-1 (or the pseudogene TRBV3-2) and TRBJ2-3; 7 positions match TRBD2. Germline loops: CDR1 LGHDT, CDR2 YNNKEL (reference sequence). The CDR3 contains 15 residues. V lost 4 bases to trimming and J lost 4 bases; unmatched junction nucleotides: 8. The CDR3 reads CASSRNVGGPDTQYF. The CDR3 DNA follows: TGTGCCAGCAGCCGTAACGTGGGAGGGCCAGATACGCAGTATTTT.

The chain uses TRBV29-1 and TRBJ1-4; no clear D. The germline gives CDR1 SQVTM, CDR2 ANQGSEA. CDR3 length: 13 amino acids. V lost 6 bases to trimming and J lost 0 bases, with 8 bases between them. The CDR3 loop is CSVNTATNEKLFF. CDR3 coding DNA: TGCAGCGTAAATACAGCAACTAATGAAAAACTGTTTTTT.

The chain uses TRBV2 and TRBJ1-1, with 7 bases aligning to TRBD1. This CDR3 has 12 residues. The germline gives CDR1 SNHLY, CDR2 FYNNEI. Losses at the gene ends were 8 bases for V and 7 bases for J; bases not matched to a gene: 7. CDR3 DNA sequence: TGTGCCAGCGGACAGGAACGAGGTGAAGCTTTCTTT. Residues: CASGQERGEAFF.

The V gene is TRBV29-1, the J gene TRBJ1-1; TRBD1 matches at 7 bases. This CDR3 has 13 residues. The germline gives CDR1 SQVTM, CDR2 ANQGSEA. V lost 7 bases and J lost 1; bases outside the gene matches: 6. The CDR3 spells CSATGQWNTEAFF. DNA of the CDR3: TGCAGCGCCACGGGACAGTGGAACACTGAAGCTTTCTTT.

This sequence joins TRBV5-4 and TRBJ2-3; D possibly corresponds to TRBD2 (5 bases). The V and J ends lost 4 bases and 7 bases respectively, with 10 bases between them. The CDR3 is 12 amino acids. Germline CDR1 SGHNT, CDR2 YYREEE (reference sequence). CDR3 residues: CASSTDSNTQYF. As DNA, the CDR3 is TGTGCCAGCAGCACGGACTCAAATACGCAGTATTTT.

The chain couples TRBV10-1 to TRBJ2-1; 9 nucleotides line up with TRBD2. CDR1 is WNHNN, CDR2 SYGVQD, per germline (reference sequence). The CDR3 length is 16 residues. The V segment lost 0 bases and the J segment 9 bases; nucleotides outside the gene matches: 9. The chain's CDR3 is CASSESSTSGPGEQFF. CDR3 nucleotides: TGCGCCAGCAGTGAGTCGTCCACTAGCGGGCCGGGTGAGCAGTTCTTC.

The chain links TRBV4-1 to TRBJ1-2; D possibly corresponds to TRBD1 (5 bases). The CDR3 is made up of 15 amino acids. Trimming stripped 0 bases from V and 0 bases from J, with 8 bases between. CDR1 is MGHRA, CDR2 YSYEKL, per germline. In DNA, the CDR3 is TGCGCCAGCAGCCAAGATGGGGCAGCTAACTATGGCTACACCTTC. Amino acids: CASSQDGAANYGYTF.

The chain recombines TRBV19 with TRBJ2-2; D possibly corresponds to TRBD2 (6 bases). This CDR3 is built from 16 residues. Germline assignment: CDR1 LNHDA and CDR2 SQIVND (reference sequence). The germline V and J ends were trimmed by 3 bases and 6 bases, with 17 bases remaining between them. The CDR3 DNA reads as TGTGCCAGTAGTATGTCGTACGGGAGCAGGGCCGGGGAGCTGTTTTTT. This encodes CASSMSYGSRAGELFF.

The DNA for the CDR3 is TGTGCCAGCAGCTTGGATACTAGCGGGAGATGGAGTGAGCAGTTCTTC. Translated: CASSLDTSGRWSEQFF. The gene calls are TRBV7-9 and TRBJ2-1, with TRBD2 identical over 11 bases. Unmatched junction bases numbered 10, after V lost 3 bases and J lost 9 bases. This CDR3 contains 16 residues. The germline gives CDR1 SEHNR, CDR2 FQNEAQ (reference sequence).

The CDR3 sequence: CASSLVGTGAPSGNTIYF. CDR3 in DNA: TGTGCCAGCAGCTTAGTCGGGACAGGGGCCCCCTCTGGAAACACCATATATTTT. The rearrangement joins TRBV7-2 to TRBJ1-3, with 10 bases aligning to TRBD1. From germline, CDR1 is SGHTA and CDR2 FQGNSA. V was clipped by 1 base and J by 0 bases; unmatched bases: 6. The CDR3 covers 18 residues.

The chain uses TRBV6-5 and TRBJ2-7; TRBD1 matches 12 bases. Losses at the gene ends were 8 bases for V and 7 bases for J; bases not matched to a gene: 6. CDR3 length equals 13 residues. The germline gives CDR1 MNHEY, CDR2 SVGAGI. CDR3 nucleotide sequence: TGTGCCAGCCGGGGACAGGGGGCGGGGGAGCAGTACTTC. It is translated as CASRGQGAGEQYF.

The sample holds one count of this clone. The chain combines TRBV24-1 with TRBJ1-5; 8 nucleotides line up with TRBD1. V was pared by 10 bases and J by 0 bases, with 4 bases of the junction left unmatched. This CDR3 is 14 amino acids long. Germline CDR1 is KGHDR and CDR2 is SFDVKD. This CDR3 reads CATGTGDSNQPQHF. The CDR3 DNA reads TGTGCCACTGGGACAGGTGATAGCAATCAGCCCCAGCATTTT.

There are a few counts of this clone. CDR3 bases: TGTGCCAGCAGTTGGGGACAGACACATCAGCCCCAGCATTTT. This sequence encodes CASSWGQTHQPQHF. This chain connects TRBV28 to TRBJ1-5; 7 bases fit TRBD1. The CDR3 is made up of 14 amino acids. The V gene end was trimmed by 4 bases and the J gene end by 5 bases; junction bases not matched to a gene: 5. Germline V lookup: CDR1 MDHEN, CDR2 SYDVKM. The whole variable domain, filled in from reference TRBV28 and TRBJ1-5, reads DVKVTQSSRYLVKRTGEKVFLECVQDMDHENMFWYRQDPGLGLRLIYFSYDVKMKEKGDIPEGYSVSREKKERFSLILESASTNQTSMYLCASSWGQTHQPQHFGDGTRLSIL.